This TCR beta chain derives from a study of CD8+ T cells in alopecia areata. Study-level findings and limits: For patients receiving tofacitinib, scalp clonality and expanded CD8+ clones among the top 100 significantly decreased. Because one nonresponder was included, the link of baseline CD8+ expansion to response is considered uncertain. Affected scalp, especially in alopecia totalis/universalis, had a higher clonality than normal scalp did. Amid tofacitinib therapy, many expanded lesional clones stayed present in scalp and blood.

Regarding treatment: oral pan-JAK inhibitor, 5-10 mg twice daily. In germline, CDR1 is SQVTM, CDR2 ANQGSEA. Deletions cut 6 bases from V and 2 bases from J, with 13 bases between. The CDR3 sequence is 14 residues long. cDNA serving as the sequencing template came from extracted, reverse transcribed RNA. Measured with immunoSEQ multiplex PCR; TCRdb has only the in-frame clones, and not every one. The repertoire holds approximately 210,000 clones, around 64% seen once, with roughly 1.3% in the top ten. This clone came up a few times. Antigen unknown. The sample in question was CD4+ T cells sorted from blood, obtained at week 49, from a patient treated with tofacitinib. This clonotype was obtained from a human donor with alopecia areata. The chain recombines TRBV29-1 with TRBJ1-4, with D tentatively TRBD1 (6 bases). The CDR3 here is CSVGLGATNEKLFF. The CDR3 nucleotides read TGCAGCGTAGGCCTGGGGGCCACTAATGAAAAACTGTTTTTT.